This T cell receptor (beta chain) is from a study of cytomegalovirus exposure and HLA in healthy donors. CDR3 length: 19 amino acids. V trimming: 1 base; J trimming: 3 bases; junction bases outside the gene matches: 12. CDR1 and CDR2 from the germline V gene are SGHTA and FQGNSA. PCR involved 60 Vbeta and 13 Jbeta primers. The data were produced by immunoSEQ multiplex PCR, yet TCRdb's version contains in-frame clones alone and is incomplete. Of roughly 90,000 clones detected, 75% to 80% appear once; the ten largest clones hold about 4.6%. The clonotype comes from a woman aged 35 to 49 in good health and CMV-seropositive. Sequencing was carried out using PBMCs. The chain recombines TRBV7-2 with TRBJ1-2, with 12 bases that match TRBD1. This CDR3 reads CASSLGAPGQGASYYGYTF. The DNA for the CDR3 is TGTGCCAGCAGCTTAGGAGCCCCGGGACAGGGGGCTTCCTACTATGGCTACACCTTC.